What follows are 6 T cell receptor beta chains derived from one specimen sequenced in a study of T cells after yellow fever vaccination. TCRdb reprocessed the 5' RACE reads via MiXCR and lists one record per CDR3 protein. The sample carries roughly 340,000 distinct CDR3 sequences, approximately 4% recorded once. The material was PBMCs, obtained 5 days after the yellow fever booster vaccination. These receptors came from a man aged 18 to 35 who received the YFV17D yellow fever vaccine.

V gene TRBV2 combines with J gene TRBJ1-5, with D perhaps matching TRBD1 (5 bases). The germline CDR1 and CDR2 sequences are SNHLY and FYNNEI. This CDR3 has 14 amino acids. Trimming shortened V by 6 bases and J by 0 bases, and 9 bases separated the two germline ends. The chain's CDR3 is CASRGDSSNQPQHF. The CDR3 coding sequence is TGTGCCAGCAGGGGAGACAGTAGCAATCAGCCCCAGCATTTT.

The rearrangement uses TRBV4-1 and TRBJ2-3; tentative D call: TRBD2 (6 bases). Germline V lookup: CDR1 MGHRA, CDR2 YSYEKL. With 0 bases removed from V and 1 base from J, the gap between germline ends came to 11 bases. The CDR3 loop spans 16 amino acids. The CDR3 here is CASSQELTGGTDTQYF. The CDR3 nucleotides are TGCGCCAGCAGCCAAGAACTGACGGGGGGCACAGATACGCAGTATTTT.

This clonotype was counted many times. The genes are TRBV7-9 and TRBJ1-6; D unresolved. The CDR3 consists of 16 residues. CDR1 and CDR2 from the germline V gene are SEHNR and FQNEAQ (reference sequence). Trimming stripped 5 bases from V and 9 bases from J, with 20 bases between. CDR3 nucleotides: TGTGCCAGCAGCCTTGTCGCCGGGAGGGATAGTTCACCCCTCCACTTT. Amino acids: CASSLVAGRDSSPLHF.

CDR3 residues: CASSPAGTGQETQYF. CDR3 DNA: TGCGCCAGCAGCCCGGCCGGGACAGGGCAGGAGACCCAGTACTTC. The genes are TRBV5-1 and TRBJ2-5, with 9 bases lining up with TRBD1. Germline CDR1 SGHRS, CDR2 YFSETQ. The CDR3 sequence is 15 residues long. Trimming removed 4 bases from V and 5 bases from J; junction bases left unmatched: 9.

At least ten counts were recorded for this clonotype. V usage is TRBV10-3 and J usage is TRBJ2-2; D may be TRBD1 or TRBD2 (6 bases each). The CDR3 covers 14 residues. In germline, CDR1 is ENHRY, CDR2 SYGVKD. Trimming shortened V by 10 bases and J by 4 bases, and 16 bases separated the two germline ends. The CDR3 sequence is CATQGGERTGELFF. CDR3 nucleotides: TGTGCCACACAGGGCGGGGAACGCACCGGGGAGCTGTTTTTT.

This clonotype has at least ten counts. CDR3 sequence reads: CASSFFREDTQYF. The CDR3, as DNA: TGTGCCAGCAGCTTCTTCCGGGAGGATACGCAGTATTTT. The chain carries TRBV7-2 and TRBJ2-3; D possibly corresponds to TRBD2 (6 bases). Trimming took 3 bases from V and 6 from J, leaving 10 bases between them. This CDR3 comprises 13 residues. Germline loops: CDR1 SGHTA, CDR2 FQGNSA.